This T cell receptor beta chain came from a study of blood T cell repertoires in COVID-19. V dropped 5 bases and J dropped 5 bases, with 9 bases sitting between them. This CDR3 has 13 amino acids. Germline V gives CDR1 MNHEY, CDR2 SVGEGT. Individuals drawn from approximately 22 US areas were about 18 to 95 years old. Produced via immunoSEQ multiplex PCR; TCRdb's table is partial and in-frame only. The sample has approximately 290,000 clones; 80% to 90% are singletons. The sample consisted of PBMCs or T cells enriched from blood (not recorded which). The chain combines TRBV6-2 or TRBV6-3 with TRBJ1-4, with a possible D match to TRBD1 (5 bases). The receptor comes from a woman in her thirties who had recovered from COVID-19. As DNA, the CDR3 is TGTGCCAGCAGTAAGGGGTTAAATGAAAAACTGTTTTTT. Its protein is CASSKGLNEKLFF.